One sample yielded the 30 T cell receptor beta chains listed below, sequenced in a study of OX40 agonist ivuxolimab in advanced cancers. The method was immunoSEQ multiplex PCR; TCRdb's version includes in-frame clones alone and lacks a portion of them. The data contain some 19,000 clones, roughly 70% of them singletons. Sample: CD4+ or CD8+ T cells sorted from blood, taken in a trial of the OX40 agonist ivuxolimab. The origin of the receptors is an adult with an advanced solid tumor such as melanoma, head and neck, liver or kidney cancer.

V and J are TRBV4-2 and TRBJ2-2; D is unclear. The germline gives CDR1 LGHNA, CDR2 YNFKEQ. The CDR3 is made up of 15 amino acids. V lost 0 bases to trimming and J lost 4 bases, with 9 bases between them. The CDR3 sequence: CASSQDDVVTGELFF. CDR3 bases: TGTGCCAGCAGCCAAGATGACGTGGTCACCGGGGAGCTGTTTTTT.

In DNA, the CDR3 is TGTGCCAGCAGCTTCGGGATGGGGGACAACTACGAGCAGTACTTC. Translated, it gives CASSFGMGDNYEQYF. This chain joins TRBV7-9 and TRBJ2-7, with TRBD1 as a possible D gene (6 bases). The V gene lost 3 bases and the J gene lost 3 bases, with 15 bases spanning the gap. The germline gives CDR1 SEHNR, CDR2 FQNEAQ (reference sequence). There are 15 residues in the CDR3.

The V gene is TRBV2, the J gene TRBJ1-1; possibly TRBD1 for D (5 bases). Germline V gene sequence: CDR1 SNHLY, CDR2 FYNNEI. CDR3 length: 14 amino acids. The germline V and J ends were trimmed by 6 bases and 3 bases, with 14 bases remaining between them. The CDR3 sequence: CASSPRVSYTEAFF. Here the CDR3 DNA reads TGTGCCAGCAGCCCCAGGGTATCGTACACTGAAGCTTTCTTT.

CDR3 coding DNA: TGTGCCACCAGCAGAGACCCGCTGACTAGCGGGGTACAAGAGACCCAGTACTTC. Translating gives CATSRDPLTSGVQETQYF. The chain employs TRBV15 and TRBJ2-5; TRBD2 matches 11 bases. The trim removed 0 bases at V and 2 bases at J, leaving 8 bases unmatched. Germline CDR1 reads LNHNV; CDR2 reads YYDKDF (reference sequence). The CDR3 spans 18 residues.

This clone was detected only once. Compared with germline, one end of the junction differs, possibly owing to a read error. The rearrangement links TRBV4-1 to TRBJ2-7; 13 nucleotides match TRBD2. The CDR3 spans 18 residues. Germline V gene lookup returns CDR1 MGHRA and CDR2 YSYEKL. The CDR3 DNA sequence: TGCGCCAGCAGTCAAGCGGTACTAGCGGGAGGGGGGCAGTACGAGCAGTACTTC. As protein: CASSQAVLAGGGQYEQYF.

The chain joins TRBV5-6 to TRBJ1-4; no firm D call. Germline values: CDR1 SGHDT, CDR2 YYEEEE. This CDR3 region has 18 residues. The ends were cut back, 4 bases at V and 1 base at J, with 20 bases in the middle. Written as DNA, the CDR3 is TGTGCCAGCAGCAAAAACCGGCTAATTGGTCTAACTAATGAAAAACTGTTTTTT. It encodes CASSKNRLIGLTNEKLFF.

The chain's CDR3 is CASSRSSQWTGENIQYF. The CDR3 bases are TGTGCCAGCTCAAGGTCATCGCAGTGGACAGGGGAAAACATTCAGTACTTC. The rearrangement joins TRBV18 to TRBJ2-4; 9 positions agree with TRBD1. V shed 5 bases, J shed 5 bases, and the junction held 13 bases outside the gene matches. From germline, CDR1 is KGHSH and CDR2 LQKENI. CDR3 length: 17 residues.

The chain employs TRBV4-3 and TRBJ1-2; tentatively, D is TRBD1 (5 bases). From germline, CDR1 is LGHNA and CDR2 YSLEER. The CDR3 runs 16 residues. Trimming stripped 1 base from V and 2 bases from J, with 14 bases between. The CDR3 sequence is CASSQVLRGGNYGYTF. CDR3 sequence (DNA): TGCGCCAGCAGCCAAGTTTTACGGGGGGGGAACTATGGCTACACCTTC.

The rearrangement joins TRBV19 to TRBJ2-3; D might be TRBD2 (6 bases). Trimming left V 4 bases short and J 0 bases short, with 14 bases between. Germline CDR1 reads LNHDA; CDR2 reads SQIVND (reference sequence). There are 16 residues in the CDR3. CDR3 DNA: TGTGCCAGTAGTACTAACCTAGCGACTAGCACAGATACGCAGTATTTT. Amino acid sequence: CASSTNLATSTDTQYF.

V usage is TRBV10-3 and J usage is TRBJ1-2; D unresolved. V lost 0 bases and J lost 8, with 13 bases in between. The germline gives CDR1 ENHRY, CDR2 SYGVKD. The CDR3 loop spans 14 amino acids. The CDR3 region has the DNA TGTGCCATCAGTGAGTCGACTCTGGCGCTGGGCTACACCTTC. Translating gives CAISESTLALGYTF.

This clone was detected a few times. This chain uses TRBV28 with TRBJ2-6, with D possibly matching TRBD1 (5 bases). Germline V lookup: CDR1 MDHEN, CDR2 SYDVKM. Trimming took off 6 bases at V and 3 bases at J, with 12 bases between the two ends. The CDR3 is made up of 15 amino acids. The CDR3 loop reads CASSSRGIGANVLTF. In DNA, the CDR3 is TGTGCCAGCAGCTCTAGGGGAATTGGGGCCAACGTCCTGACTTTC.

The chain links TRBV27 to TRBJ2-1; 8 positions agree with TRBD2. Germline lookup yields CDR1 MNHEY and CDR2 SMNVEV (reference sequence). CDR3 length: 17 residues. Trimming took 4 bases from V and 3 from J; bases not matched to a gene: 11. CDR3 residues: CASSSPGSSGHYNEQFF. CDR3 bases: TGTGCCAGCAGTTCGCCCGGGTCTAGCGGGCACTACAATGAGCAGTTCTTC.

This clone occurred a few times. This chain uses TRBV15 with TRBJ2-1; 12 nucleotides match TRBD2. CDR1 and CDR2 (germline): LNHNV, YYDKDF (reference sequence). J was trimmed by 6 bases and V by 1 base; bases with no gene match: 1. The CDR3 extends over 15 amino acids. The CDR3 DNA is TGTGCCACCAGCAGAGCTAGCGGGAGGGCCAATGAGCAGTTCTTC. Residues: CATSRASGRANEQFF.

V and J are TRBV10-3 and TRBJ1-2; D not certain. Trimming left V 3 bases short and J 4 bases short, with 12 bases between. The CDR3 contains 14 residues. CDR1 and CDR2 (germline): ENHRY, SYGVKD. The CDR3 region is CAISDADLSYGYTF. CDR3 in DNA: TGTGCCATCAGTGATGCAGACCTTTCCTATGGCTACACCTTC.

The CDR3 DNA sequence: TGTGCCAGTAGTAAAGGGGAGTGGGGCACTGAAGCTTTCTTT. Translation gives CASSKGEWGTEAFF. V is TRBV19 and J is TRBJ1-1; tentative D call: TRBD1 (5 bases). The CDR3 extends over 14 amino acids. V was clipped by 4 bases and J by 4 bases, with 13 bases between them. Germline V CDR1 and CDR2: LNHDA, SQIVND (reference sequence).

The chain is built from TRBV7-3 and TRBJ2-7; D gene ambiguous. V was cut by 4 bases and J by 4 bases, with 8 bases left in between. The CDR3 spans 12 residues. In germline, CDR1 is SGHTA, CDR2 FQGTGA. The CDR3 loop reads CASSSMVYEQYF. CDR3 nucleotides: TGTGCCAGCAGCTCCATGGTTTACGAGCAGTACTTC.

The chain uses TRBV7-9 and TRBJ2-5, with a weak D call TRBD1 (6 bases). The CDR3 extends over 14 amino acids. V was pared by 3 bases and J by 5 bases, with 13 bases between. Germline V lookup: CDR1 SEHNR, CDR2 FQNEAQ (reference sequence). The CDR3 DNA reads TGTGCCAGCAGCTTCCAGGGGTCCCTCGAGACCCAGTACTTC. Amino acids: CASSFQGSLETQYF.

The chain recombines TRBV7-9 with TRBJ2-1; D is unclear. The CDR3 runs 13 residues. Trimming removed 4 bases from V and 10 bases from J, with 14 bases in between. In germline, CDR1 is SEHNR, CDR2 FQNEAQ (reference sequence). CDR3 bases: TGTGCCAGCAGCTCGGCAGTCTGGGTAGAGCAGTTCTTC. It specifies CASSSAVWVEQFF.

The V and J genes are TRBV10-3 and TRBJ2-5, with 8 bases identical to TRBD2. From germline, CDR1 is ENHRY and CDR2 SYGVKD. The CDR3 has 16 amino acids. After removal of 5 bases from V and 2 bases from J, the junction contained 10 bases not matched to a gene. This chain's CDR3 is CAISPGERGKQETQYF. In DNA, the CDR3 is TGTGCCATCAGTCCCGGGGAGCGGGGGAAACAAGAGACCCAGTACTTC.

This chain uses TRBV19 with TRBJ2-7, with TRBD2 matching over 11 bases. Germline loops: CDR1 LNHDA, CDR2 SQIVND (reference sequence). V gave up 3 bases and J gave up 2 bases; unmatched junction bases: 9. This CDR3 spans 17 amino acids. The CDR3: CASSIWGLADKAYEQYF. The CDR3 nucleotides are TGTGCCAGTAGTATTTGGGGACTAGCGGATAAGGCCTACGAGCAGTACTTC.

V and J are TRBV5-6 and TRBJ2-2; tentatively, D is TRBD1 or TRBD2 (7 bases each). Trimming removed 0 bases at V and 3 bases at J, with 12 bases between. The CDR3 is 16 residues long. The germline V gene encodes CDR1 SGHDT and CDR2 YYEEEE. This CDR3 reads CASSLAPGGDTGELFF. CDR3 DNA: TGTGCCAGCAGCTTGGCGCCAGGGGGGGACACCGGGGAGCTGTTTTTT.

This clone has more than one count but fewer than ten. The chain has TRBV27 and TRBJ2-1, with 9 bases aligning to TRBD1. With 5 bases clipped from V and 3 bases from J, the junction kept 5 bases outside the gene matches. The CDR3 totals 15 residues. Germline-derived CDR1 and CDR2 are MNHEY and SMNVEV (reference sequence). CDR3 protein: CASSLRDRVYNEQFF. CDR3 DNA: TGTGCCAGCAGTCTCCGGGACAGGGTCTACAATGAGCAGTTCTTC.

V is TRBV6-1 and J is TRBJ2-1, with D tentatively TRBD2 (7 bases). Germline CDR1 is MNHNS and CDR2 is SASEGT. The CDR3 consists of 13 residues. Trimming shortened V by 5 bases and J by 7 bases, and 12 bases separated the two germline ends. CDR3 coding DNA: TGTGCCAGCAGTCTGGGGAGGGGGAATGAGCAGTTCTTC. The encoded protein is CASSLGRGNEQFF.

This chain connects TRBV4-2 to TRBJ2-1; D ambiguous. CDR1 and CDR2 (germline): LGHNA, YNFKEQ. This CDR3 is built from 17 residues. The germline V and J ends were trimmed by 0 bases and 6 bases, with 18 bases remaining between them. The chain's CDR3 is CASSQDRSLVIRNEQFF. In DNA, the CDR3 is TGTGCCAGCAGCCAAGATCGTAGTCTAGTAATACGCAATGAGCAGTTCTTC.

The J gene is TRBJ1-1, the V gene TRBV19; no clear D gene. Per the germline V gene, CDR1 is LNHDA and CDR2 is SQIVND (reference sequence). The CDR3 contains 13 residues. Between the trimmed V and J ends, which lost 3 bases and 7 bases, there was a span of 12 bases. CDR3 amino acids: CASSIMKGSEAFF. In DNA form, the CDR3 reads TGTGCCAGTAGTATCATGAAGGGCAGTGAAGCTTTCTTT. Full variable domain (remainder filled in from reference TRBV19 and TRBJ1-1): DGGITQSPKYLFRKEGQNVTLSCEQNLNHDAMYWYRQDPGQGLRLIYYSQIVNDFQKGDIAEGYSVSREKKESFPLTVTSAQKNPTAFYLCASSIMKGSEAFFGQGTRLTVV.

By sample share, this clone is medium-sized. This chain connects TRBV7-6 to TRBJ1-2, with 11 bases identical to TRBD1. The CDR3 spans 17 residues. J gave up 3 bases and V 5 bases, and 11 bases lay outside the gene matches. Per the germline V gene, CDR1 is SGHVS and CDR2 is FNYEAQ. The chain's CDR3 is CASSPGQGASAYYGYTF. Written as DNA, the CDR3 is TGTGCCAGCAGCCCCGGACAGGGGGCCTCGGCCTACTATGGCTACACCTTC.

The chain has TRBV27 and TRBJ2-1; no definite D call. V dropped 5 bases and J dropped 2 bases, with 10 bases sitting between them. Germline V gene sequence: CDR1 MNHEY, CDR2 SMNVEV (reference sequence). The CDR3 is 14 residues long. The DNA for the CDR3 is TGTGCCAGCAGTGAGATAGAAGCCTACAATGAGCAGTTCTTC. Its protein product is CASSEIEAYNEQFF.

The chain recombines TRBV19 with TRBJ1-2, with TRBD1 matching 8 bases. The germline V gene has CDR1 LNHDA and CDR2 SQIVND (reference sequence). J gave up 4 bases and V 5 bases, and 18 bases lay outside the gene matches. There are 18 residues in the CDR3. The CDR3 coding sequence is TGTGCCAGTAGTTTCCGGGACAGGTTCATACATATGGGCTATGGCTACACCTTC. Residues: CASSFRDRFIHMGYGYTF.

Concerning this clone: One end of the junction does not line up with germline, which may come from a read error. The V and J genes are TRBV6-5 and TRBJ2-7; the D is unclear. The CDR3 runs to 11 residues. Germline CDR1 and CDR2: MNHEY and SVGAGI. Here the CDR3 reads CASSDSYEQYF. The CDR3 DNA reads TGTGCCAGCAGTGACTCCTACGAGCAGTACTTC.

This chain links TRBV7-2 with TRBJ2-4; D remains unclear. CDR1 is SGHTA, CDR2 FQGNSA, per germline. The CDR3 covers 14 residues. V was shortened by 3 bases and J by 1 base, with 7 bases between the two germline ends. CDR3 protein: CASSFLPAKNIQYF. The CDR3 DNA reads TGTGCCAGCAGCTTTCTCCCGGCCAAAAACATTCAGTACTTC.